The 20 T cell receptor beta chains given below trace back to one sample, sequenced in a study of OX40 agonist ivuxolimab in advanced cancers. The method was immunoSEQ multiplex PCR; TCRdb's version includes in-frame clones alone and lacks a portion of them. The sample includes 30,000 to 45,000 clones, roughly 90% of them seen just once. The sample here was CD4+ or CD8+ T cells sorted from blood, taken in a trial of the OX40 agonist ivuxolimab. Receptors originate from an adult with an advanced solid tumor such as melanoma, head and neck, liver or kidney cancer.

The chain has TRBV29-1 and TRBJ2-7, with 10 bases matching TRBD1. CDR1 and CDR2 from the germline V gene are SQVTM and ANQGSEA. There are 13 residues in the CDR3. The ends lost 2 bases at V and 5 bases at J; junction bases unmatched: 3. The CDR3 DNA reads TGCAGCGTTGAAAGGGGACAGGGGAACGAGCAGTACTTC. This gives the protein CSVERGQGNEQYF.

The chain uses TRBV5-8 and TRBJ2-7; D is ambiguous. The germline V gene has CDR1 SGHTS and CDR2 YDEGEE. Between the trimmed V and J ends, which lost 0 bases and 7 bases, there was a span of 17 bases. This CDR3 is 15 amino acids long. CDR3: CASSLGVGPATEQYF. DNA for the CDR3: TGTGCCAGCAGCTTGGGGGTCGGGCCCGCGACGGAGCAGTACTTC. Drawing the rest from reference TRBV5-8 and TRBJ2-7, the complete variable domain is EAGVTQSPTHLIKTRGQQATLRCSPISGHTSVYWYQQALGLGLQFLLWYDEGEERNRGNFPPRFSGRQFPNYSSELNVNALELEDSALYLCASSLGVGPATEQYFGPGTRLTVT.

The V and J genes are TRBV29-1 and TRBJ1-1; D perhaps matches TRBD1 (5 bases). The CDR3 length is 13 residues. Germline V gene sequence: CDR1 SQVTM, CDR2 ANQGSEA. V lost 3 bases to trimming and J lost 0 bases, with 8 bases between them. CDR3 residues: CSVEWGLNTEAFF. The CDR3, as DNA: TGCAGCGTTGAGTGGGGCTTGAACACTGAAGCTTTCTTT. Filled out from reference TRBV29-1 and TRBJ1-1, the complete variable domain reads SAVISQKPSRDICQRGTSLTIQCQVDSQVTMMFWYRQQPGQSLTLIATANQGSEATYESGFVIDKFPISRPNLTFSTLTVSNMSPEDSSIYLCSVEWGLNTEAFFGQGTRLTVV.

The chain links TRBV4-3 to TRBJ2-7; 8 positions agree with TRBD1. V was clipped by 0 bases and J by 3 bases; unmatched bases: 7. Germline loops: CDR1 LGHNA, CDR2 YSLEER. There are 16 residues in the CDR3. This chain's CDR3 is CASSQDYWTGNYEQYF. The CDR3 DNA reads as TGCGCCAGCAGCCAAGATTATTGGACAGGGAACTACGAGCAGTACTTC.

This chain connects TRBV5-1 to TRBJ1-5; the D gene is possibly TRBD1 (5 bases). The V gene lost 3 bases and the J gene lost 5 bases, with 12 bases spanning the gap. The germline V gene encodes CDR1 SGHRS and CDR2 YFSETQ. The CDR3 is made up of 14 amino acids. The CDR3 reads CASSYGGFDQPQHF. The DNA for the CDR3 is TGCGCCAGCAGCTACGGGGGGTTCGATCAGCCCCAGCATTTT.

The table lists this clone with a few counts. The gene calls are TRBV19 and TRBJ1-3, with no clear D. The germline CDR1 and CDR2 sequences are LNHDA and SQIVND (reference sequence). CDR3 size: 13 residues. V lost 9 bases and J lost 0, with 9 bases in between. CDR3 loop: CASRRPSGNTIYF. As DNA, the CDR3 is TGTGCCAGCCGAAGACCCTCTGGAAACACCATATATTTT.

The sample holds one count of this clone. The chain has TRBV7-3 and TRBJ2-3; tentatively, D is TRBD2 (7 bases). The germline V gene has CDR1 SGHTA and CDR2 FQGTGA. The V and J ends lost 4 bases and 2 bases respectively, with 16 bases between them. This CDR3 has 16 amino acids. DNA for the CDR3: TGTGCCAGCAGCTCCCCACGGGGGGCAACCACAGATACGCAGTATTTT. It encodes CASSSPRGATTDTQYF.

V usage is TRBV28 and J usage is TRBJ2-1, with 10 bases matching TRBD2. The CDR3 sequence is 19 residues long. With V trimmed by 2 bases and J by 2 bases, 12 bases remained unmatched. The germline V gene encodes CDR1 MDHEN and CDR2 SYDVKM. The CDR3 DNA follows: TGTGCCAGCAGTTTACCTCGTTTTGGCCTAGCGGGGGCCTACAATGAGCAGTTCTTC. It translates to CASSLPRFGLAGAYNEQFF.

The chain carries TRBV30 and TRBJ1-1; D not certain. Deletions cut 2 bases from V and 8 bases from J, with 15 bases between. CDR3 size: 13 residues. Germline lookup yields CDR1 GTSNPN and CDR2 SVGIG (reference sequence). For the CDR3, the DNA is TGTGCCTGGAGTTATCTAGGGCAGGCAGAAGCTTTCTTT. Protein: CAWSYLGQAEAFF.

The chain has TRBV18 and TRBJ1-4; unclear D gene. Germline CDR1 and CDR2: KGHSH and LQKENI. This CDR3 has 15 residues. The germline V and J ends were trimmed by 3 bases and 4 bases, with 12 bases remaining between them. CDR3 sequence (DNA): TGTGCCAGCTCACCCGAGCGGGATTATAATGAAAAACTGTTTTTT. This encodes CASSPERDYNEKLFF.

The chain employs TRBV7-6 and TRBJ2-2; 7 bases match TRBD1. The ends lost 3 bases at V and 6 bases at J; junction bases unmatched: 7. The CDR3 consists of 15 residues. Germline V lookup: CDR1 SGHVS, CDR2 FNYEAQ. CDR3 DNA: TGTGCCAGCAGCTTCCGGGACAGACCTCCCGGGGAGCTGTTTTTT. This codes for CASSFRDRPPGELFF. The whole variable domain, remainder taken from reference TRBV7-6 and TRBJ2-2, is GAGVSQSPRYKVTKRGQDVALRCDPISGHVSLYWYRQALGQGPEFLTYFNYEAQQDKSGLPNDRFSAERPEGSISTLTIQRTEQRDSAMYRCASSFRDRPPGELFFGEGSRLTVL.

The chain links TRBV5-6 to TRBJ2-1; weak D call: TRBD2 (6 bases). CDR1 is SGHDT and CDR2 is YYEEEE in the germline V gene. The CDR3 covers 17 residues. V was cut by 6 bases and J by 10 bases, with 29 bases left in between. In nucleotides, the CDR3 is TGTGCCAGCAACCTTGAAGGAGGGGCGCGGCGGGAAGGGGAGCAGTTCTTC. Translated, it gives CASNLEGGARREGEQFF.

The chain carries TRBV9 and TRBJ2-2, with 15 bases aligning to TRBD2. CDR3 length: 18 amino acids. The V segment lost 1 base and the J segment 5 bases; nucleotides outside the gene matches: 6. Germline CDR1 and CDR2: SGDLS and YYNGEE. Here the CDR3 DNA reads TGTGCCAGCAGCGTATCTGGACTAGCGGGAGGGCGAACCGGGGAGCTGTTTTTT. This translates into CASSVSGLAGGRTGELFF. Supplemented by reference TRBV9 and TRBJ2-2, the full variable domain reads DSGVTQTPKHLITATGQRVTLRCSPRSGDLSVYWYQQSLDQGLQFLIQYYNGEERAKGNILERFSAQQFPDLHSELNLSSLELGDSALYFCASSVSGLAGGRTGELFFGEGSRLTVL.

The chain has TRBV2 and TRBJ2-2; TRBD1 might be the D (5 bases). In germline, CDR1 is SNHLY, CDR2 FYNNEI. The CDR3 totals 19 residues. With 3 bases removed from V and 2 bases from J, the gap between germline ends came to 22 bases. The CDR3 region is CASSDSVMGREKNTGELFF. CDR3 sequence (DNA): TGTGCCAGCAGTGATTCGGTGATGGGCAGGGAAAAAAACACCGGGGAGCTGTTTTTT.

This chain connects TRBV27 to TRBJ2-7; D might be TRBD1 (6 bases). Trimming removed 4 bases at V and 0 bases at J, with 10 bases between. The germline CDR1 and CDR2 sequences are MNHEY and SMNVEV (reference sequence). The CDR3 runs to 14 residues. CDR3 region: CASSSRGPSYEQYF. CDR3 sequence (DNA): TGTGCCAGCAGTTCCAGGGGTCCCTCCTACGAGCAGTACTTC.

The chain combines TRBV4-2 with TRBJ2-7, with 13 bases matching TRBD2. The CDR3 loop spans 19 amino acids. Germline V gene sequence: CDR1 LGHNA, CDR2 YNFKEQ. V dropped 2 bases and J dropped 5; count of bases not matched to a gene: 15. The CDR3 sequence: CASSQPAGLAGALAHEQYF. DNA for the CDR3: TGTGCCAGCAGCCAACCCGCCGGACTAGCGGGAGCCCTAGCCCACGAGCAGTACTTC.

This clone is a singleton in its sample. This chain joins TRBV27 and TRBJ2-5, with D possibly being TRBD1 or TRBD2 (5 bases each). CDR1 is MNHEY, CDR2 SMNVEV, per germline (reference sequence). V dropped 4 bases and J dropped 5 bases, with 17 bases sitting between them. The CDR3 covers 15 residues. CDR3 loop: CASSSPYQGVETQYF. In DNA form, the CDR3 reads TGTGCCAGCAGTTCGCCATACCAGGGAGTGGAGACCCAGTACTTC.

The sample holds one count of this clone. The gene calls are TRBV9 and TRBJ2-6, with 11 nucleotides matching TRBD2. The germline V gene encodes CDR1 SGDLS and CDR2 YYNGEE. V gave up 3 bases and J gave up 0 bases; unmatched junction bases: 5. This CDR3 is built from 18 residues. In DNA, the CDR3 is TGTGCCAGCAGCGAGAGCCTAGCGGGGGGCTCTGGGGCCAACGTCCTGACTTTC. Translating gives CASSESLAGGSGANVLTF.

This rearrangement joins TRBV27 to TRBJ2-7; no firm D call. Germline V gene sequence: CDR1 MNHEY, CDR2 SMNVEV (reference sequence). V was trimmed by 5 bases and J by 4 bases, leaving 12 bases between them. This CDR3 comprises 13 residues. CDR3 residues: CASSPHLLYEQYF. For the CDR3, the DNA is TGTGCCAGCAGTCCCCATTTACTATACGAGCAGTACTTC.

J is TRBJ2-1 and V is TRBV7-8, with 12 bases matching TRBD2. The CDR3 runs to 15 residues. The ends lost 2 bases at V and 7 bases at J; junction bases unmatched: 3. Germline V gene lookup returns CDR1 SGHVS and CDR2 FQNEAQ. The CDR3 protein is CASSLLAGGANEQFF. The CDR3 nucleotides are TGTGCCAGCAGCTTACTAGCGGGAGGGGCAAATGAGCAGTTCTTC.